This T cell receptor beta chain was sequenced in a study of technical replicates of blood from several donors. This clone has a single count. Sequencing used immunoSEQ multiplex PCR; TCRdb keeps in-frame clones, though not all of them. The sample has fewer than 85,000 clones; around 94% are singletons. Material: T cells isolated from PBMCs. This TCR was recovered from a human donor in good health.

This CDR3 is CATSGMKHDTGIINYGYTF. The CDR3, as DNA: TGTGCCACCAGCGGGATGAAACACGACACAGGGATAATTAACTATGGCTACACCTTC. V gene TRBV15 combines with J gene TRBJ1-2, with D possibly being TRBD1 (6 bases). The germline gives CDR1 LNHNV, CDR2 YYDKDF (reference sequence). CDR3 length equals 19 residues. Trimming stripped 5 bases from V and 1 base from J, with 26 bases between.